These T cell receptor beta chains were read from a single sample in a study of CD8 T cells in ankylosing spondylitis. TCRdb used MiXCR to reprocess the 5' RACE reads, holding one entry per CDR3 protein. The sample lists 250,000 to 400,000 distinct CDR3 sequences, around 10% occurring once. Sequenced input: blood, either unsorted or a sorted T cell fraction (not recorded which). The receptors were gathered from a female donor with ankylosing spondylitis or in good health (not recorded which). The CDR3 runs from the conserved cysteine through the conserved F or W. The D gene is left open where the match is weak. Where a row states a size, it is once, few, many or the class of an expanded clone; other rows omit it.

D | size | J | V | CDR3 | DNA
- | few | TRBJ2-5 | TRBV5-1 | CASSFQGEQETQYF | TGCGCCAGCAGCTTTCAGGGAGAACAAGAGACCCAGTACTTC
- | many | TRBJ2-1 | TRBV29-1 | CSLRGGASSYNEQFF | TGCAGCCTCCGAGGTGGAGCGAGTTCCTACAATGAGCAGTTCTTC
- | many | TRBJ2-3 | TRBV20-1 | CSARGTGRGGRTDTQYF | TGCAGTGCTAGAGGAACCGGTAGGGGGGGCCGAACAGATACGCAGTATTTT
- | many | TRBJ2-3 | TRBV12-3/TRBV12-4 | CASSLIGGTTYTQYF | TGTGCCAGCAGCCTAATCGGGGGAACCACATATACGCAGTATTTT
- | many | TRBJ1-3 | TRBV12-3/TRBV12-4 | CASSPRSLYSGNTIYF | TGTGCCAGCAGTCCCCGGAGTCTATACTCTGGAAACACCATATATTTT
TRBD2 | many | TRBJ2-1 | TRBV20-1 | CSARDRSLAGLSYNEQFF | TGCAGTGCTAGAGATCGAAGCCTAGCGGGGCTCTCCTACAATGAGCAGTTCTTC
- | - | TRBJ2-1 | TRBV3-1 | CASSQVGRANEQFF | TGTGCCAGCAGCCAAGTGGGTAGAGCCAATGAGCAGTTCTTC
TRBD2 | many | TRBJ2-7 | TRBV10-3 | CAITATTSGRAYEQYF | TGTGCCATCACCGCCACCACTAGCGGGAGGGCCTACGAGCAGTACTTC
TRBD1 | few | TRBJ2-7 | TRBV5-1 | CASSFRTGNSYEQYF | TGCGCCAGCAGCTTCCGGACAGGGAACTCCTACGAGCAGTACTTC
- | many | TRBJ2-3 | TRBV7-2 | CASSATGEDTQYF | TGTGCCAGCAGCGCGACCGGAGAAGATACGCAGTATTTT
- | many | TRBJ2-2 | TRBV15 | CATSSGGPNTGELFF | TGTGCCACCAGCAGCGGGGGACCGAACACCGGGGAGCTGTTTTTT
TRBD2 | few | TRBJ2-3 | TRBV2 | CASSVLGGALDTQYF | TGTGCCAGCAGTGTGTTGGGAGGGGCCCTGGATACGCAGTATTTT
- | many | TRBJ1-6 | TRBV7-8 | CASSLADWRFPLHF | TGTGCCAGCAGCTTAGCGGACTGGAGATTCCCCCTCCACTTT
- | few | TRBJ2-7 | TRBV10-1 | CASSEGGFAQYF | TGCGCCAGCAGTGAGGGGGGTTTTGCGCAGTACTTC
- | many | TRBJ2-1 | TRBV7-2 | CASSSGLDSYNEQFF | TGTGCCAGCAGCAGTGGACTGGATTCCTACAATGAGCAGTTCTTC
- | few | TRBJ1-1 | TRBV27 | CASSLNRGIGEAFF | TGTGCCAGCAGCCTCAATAGGGGAATAGGTGAAGCTTTCTTT
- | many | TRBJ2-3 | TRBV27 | CASSIIGASTDTQYF | TGTGCCAGCAGCATTATAGGGGCCAGCACAGATACGCAGTATTTT
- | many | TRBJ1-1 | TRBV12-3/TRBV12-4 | CASSLGWVTEAFF | TGTGCCAGCAGTTTAGGGTGGGTCACTGAAGCTTTCTTT
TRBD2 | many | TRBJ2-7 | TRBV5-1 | CASSGNSGLISYEQYF | TGCGCCAGCAGCGGGAATAGCGGGCTAATTTCCTACGAGCAGTACTTC
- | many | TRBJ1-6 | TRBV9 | CASSGTPRHSYNSPLHF | TGTGCCAGCAGCGGTACACCGAGACACTCCTATAATTCACCCCTCCACTTT
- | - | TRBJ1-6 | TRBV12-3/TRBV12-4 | CASSFGQGTSLHYNSPLHF | TGTGCCAGCAGTTTTGGGCAGGGAACCTCTCTACACTATAATTCACCCCTCCACTTT
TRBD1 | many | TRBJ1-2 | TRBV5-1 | CASSPGQGAGYTF | TGCGCCAGCAGCCCGGGACAGGGGGCTGGCTACACCTTC
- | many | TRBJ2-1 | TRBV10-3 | CAINFRAGSYNEQFF | TGTGCCATCAATTTTCGGGCGGGGTCCTACAATGAGCAGTTCTTC
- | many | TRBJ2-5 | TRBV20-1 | CSASLREKTQYF | TGCAGTGCTAGTCTCAGGGAGAAGACCCAGTACTTC
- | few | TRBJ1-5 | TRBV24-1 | CATSDRVLRQPQHF | TGTGCCACCAGTGACCGCGTCCTAAGGCAGCCCCAGCATTTT
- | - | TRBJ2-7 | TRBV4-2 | CARGPGTLCYEQYF | TGTGCCAGGGGCCCCGGGACACTCTGCTACGAGCAGTACTTC
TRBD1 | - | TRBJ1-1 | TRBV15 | CATTTGPGYAEAFF | TGTGCCACCACGACAGGGCCGGGTTATGCTGAAGCTTTCTTT
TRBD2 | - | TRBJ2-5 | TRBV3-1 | CASSQDSSGGRETQYF | TGTGCCAGCAGCCAAGATTCTAGCGGGGGGCGGGAGACCCAGTACTTC
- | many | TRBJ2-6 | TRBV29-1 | CSTIDTDIHSGANVLTF | TGCAGCACAATTGACACCGACATACACTCTGGGGCCAACGTCCTGACTTTC
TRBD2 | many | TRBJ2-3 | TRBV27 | CASSRGGRGADTQYF | TGTGCCAGCAGTCGGGGCGGGAGAGGAGCAGATACGCAGTATTTT
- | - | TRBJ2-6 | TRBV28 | CASRRDLGGSGANVLTF | TGTGCCAGCAGGAGGGACTTGGGGGGCTCTGGGGCCAACGTCCTGACTTTC
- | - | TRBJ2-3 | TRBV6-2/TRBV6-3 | CASRRNGSPDTQYF | TGTGCCAGCAGGCGGAACGGGAGTCCAGATACGCAGTATTTT
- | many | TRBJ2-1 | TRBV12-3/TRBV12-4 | CASSLQGPYNEQFF | TGTGCCAGCAGTTTGCAGGGGCCCTACAATGAGCAGTTCTTC
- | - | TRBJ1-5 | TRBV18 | CASSGGNNQPQHF | TGTGCCAGCTCAGGAGGAAACAATCAGCCCCAGCATTTT
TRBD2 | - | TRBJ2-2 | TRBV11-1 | CASSSQGDTSGGNTGELFF | TGTGCCAGCAGCTCCCAGGGAGATACTAGCGGAGGGAACACCGGGGAGCTGTTTTTT
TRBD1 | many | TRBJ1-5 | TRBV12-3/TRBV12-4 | CASSLQTGTQPQHF | TGTGCCAGCAGTTTACAGACAGGGACTCAGCCCCAGCATTTT
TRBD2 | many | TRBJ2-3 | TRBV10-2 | CASRQRGSTDTQYF | TGCGCCAGCAGGCAGCGGGGTAGCACAGATACGCAGTATTTT
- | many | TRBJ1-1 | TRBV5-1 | CASSHYGGAGTEAFF | TGCGCCAGCAGCCATTACGGGGGGGCCGGCACTGAAGCTTTCTTT
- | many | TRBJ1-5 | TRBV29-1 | CSVVGNSNQPQHF | TGCAGCGTTGTGGGGAATAGCAATCAGCCCCAGCATTTT
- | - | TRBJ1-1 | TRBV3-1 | CASSPAPTGNTEAFF | TGTGCCAGCAGCCCCGCCCCAACGGGGAACACTGAAGCTTTCTTT
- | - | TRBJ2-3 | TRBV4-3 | CASSQAIGDTQYF | TGCGCCAGCAGCCAAGCCATCGGGGATACGCAGTATTTT
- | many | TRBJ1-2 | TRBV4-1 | CASSQGPGANYGYTF | TGCGCCAGCAGCCAAGGGCCAGGAGCTAACTATGGCTACACCTTC
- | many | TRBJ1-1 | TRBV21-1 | CASRRGLANTEAFF | TGTGCCAGCAGGAGAGGACTAGCCAACACTGAAGCTTTCTTT
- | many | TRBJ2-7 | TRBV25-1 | CASSQWQGRYEQYF | TGTGCCAGCAGCCAGTGGCAGGGTCGATACGAGCAGTACTTC
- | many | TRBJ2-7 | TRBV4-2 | CASSQAQGSTEQYF | TGTGCCAGCAGCCAGGCCCAGGGGTCTACCGAGCAGTACTTC
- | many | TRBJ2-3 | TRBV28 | CASRPVGGTDTQYF | TGTGCCAGCAGACCCGTTGGGGGTACAGATACGCAGTATTTT
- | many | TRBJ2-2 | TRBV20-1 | CSATPGGTGELFF | TGCAGTGCTACCCCAGGGGGGACCGGGGAGCTGTTTTTT
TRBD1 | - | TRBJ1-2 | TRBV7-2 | CASSPEGGGSNYGYTF | TGTGCCAGCAGCCCAGAGGGAGGGGGCTCTAACTATGGCTACACCTTC
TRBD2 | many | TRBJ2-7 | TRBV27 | CASSRGLAVRQYF | TGTGCCAGCAGCCGGGGACTAGCGGTACGGCAGTACTTC
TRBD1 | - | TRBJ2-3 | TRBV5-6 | CASSPRQGASTDTQYF | TGTGCCAGCAGCCCCCGACAGGGGGCGTCCACAGATACGCAGTATTTT
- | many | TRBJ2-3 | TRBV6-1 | CASSPSGADTQYF | TGTGCCAGCAGTCCGTCGGGGGCAGATACGCAGTATTTT
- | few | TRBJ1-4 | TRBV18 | CASSPGTEFERPEKLFF | TGTGCCAGCTCACCAGGGACGGAGTTCGAGAGACCTGAAAAACTGTTTTTT
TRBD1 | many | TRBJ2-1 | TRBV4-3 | CASSQDRGQTYNEQFF | TGCGCCAGCAGCCAAGATAGGGGACAGACATACAATGAGCAGTTCTTC